This T cell receptor (beta chain) was retrieved from a study of cytomegalovirus exposure and HLA in healthy donors. The PCR contained 60 Vbeta and 13 Jbeta primers. Profiling relied on immunoSEQ multiplex PCR, and the TCRdb table lists in-frame clones only, not all of them. The sample yields 160,000 or so clones, 79% seen once. In nominal health when sampled, donors likely had unrecorded immune exposures nonetheless. A word on this clone: What it recognizes is unknown.

Findings of the study overall: Donors belonging to an Asian-associated ancestry cluster reportedly showed fewer N-insertions in productive TCRs than the roughly 680-donor mean, according to what a later analysis found. Later analysis showed most CMV-associated TCR beta chains appearing HLA-restricted.

This CDR3 region has 14 residues. Germline V lookup: CDR1 SEHNR, CDR2 FQNEAQ (reference sequence). Sequencing was performed on PBMCs. This receptor was taken from a woman aged 40 to 50 in good health and CMV-seronegative. The chain has TRBV7-9 and TRBJ2-5; 11 bases fit TRBD1. The J call may be in error: the DNA end matches TRBJ2-7 better. This CDR3 is CASSGQGAPYEQYF. The CDR3 DNA reads as TGTGCCAGCAGCGGACAGGGGGCCCCCTACGAGCAGTACTTC.